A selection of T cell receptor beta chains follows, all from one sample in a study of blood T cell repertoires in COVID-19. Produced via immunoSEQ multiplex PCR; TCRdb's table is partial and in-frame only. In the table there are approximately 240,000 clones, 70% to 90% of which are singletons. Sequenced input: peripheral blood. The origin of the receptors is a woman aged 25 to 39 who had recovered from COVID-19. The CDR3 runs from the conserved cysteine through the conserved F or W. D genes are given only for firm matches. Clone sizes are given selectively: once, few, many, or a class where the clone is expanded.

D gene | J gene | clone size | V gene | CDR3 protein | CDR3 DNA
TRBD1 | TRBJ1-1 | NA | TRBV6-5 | CASRPRDRGDTEAFF | TGTGCCAGCAGACCCCGGGACAGGGGAGACACTGAAGCTTTCTTT
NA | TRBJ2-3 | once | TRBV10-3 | CAISLTSGTDTQYF | TGTGCCATCAGCTTGACCTCGGGTACAGATACGCAGTATTTT
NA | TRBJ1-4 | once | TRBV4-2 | CASSPAGPGEKLFF | TGTGCCAGCAGCCCAGCTGGCCCCGGGGAAAAACTGTTTTTT
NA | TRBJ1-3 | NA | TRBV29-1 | CSVQDYSGNTIYF | TGCAGCGTACAGGACTACTCTGGAAACACCATATATTTT
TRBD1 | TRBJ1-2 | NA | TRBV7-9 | CASSGQGFDGYTF | TGTGCCAGCAGTGGACAGGGTTTCGATGGCTACACCTTC
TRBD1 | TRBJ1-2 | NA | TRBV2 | CASSGRDRGHYGYTF | TGTGCCAGCAGTGGCCGGGACAGGGGGCATTATGGCTACACCTTC
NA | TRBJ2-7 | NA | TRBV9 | CASSVAGDYSYEQYF | TGTGCCAGCAGCGTAGCTGGAGACTACTCCTACGAGCAGTACTTC
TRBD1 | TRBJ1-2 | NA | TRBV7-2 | CASSLVGQGYGYTF | TGTGCCAGCAGCTTAGTAGGACAGGGCTATGGCTACACCTTC
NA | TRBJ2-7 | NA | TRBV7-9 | CASSLSPRDTSYEQYF | TGTGCCAGCAGCTTAAGTCCCCGGGACACCTCCTACGAGCAGTACTTC
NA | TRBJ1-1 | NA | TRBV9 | CASSAPSGGGGEAFF | TGTGCCAGCAGCGCCCCCTCGGGGGGCGGGGGTGAAGCTTTCTTT
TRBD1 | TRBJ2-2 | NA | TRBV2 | CAIKTGQGPGELFF | TGTGCCATTAAAACTGGACAGGGTCCCGGGGAGCTGTTTTTT
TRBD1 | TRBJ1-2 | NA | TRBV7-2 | CASSWSTGGGYGYTF | TGTGCCAGCAGCTGGTCAACAGGGGGCGGCTATGGCTACACCTTC
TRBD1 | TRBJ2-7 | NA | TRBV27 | CASSHGTDFLYEQYF | TGTGCCAGCAGTCATGGGACAGACTTTTTATACGAGCAGTACTTC
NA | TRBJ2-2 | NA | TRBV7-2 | CASSLVGGLNTGELFF | TGTGCCAGCAGCTTAGTAGGGGGTTTGAACACCGGGGAGCTGTTTTTT
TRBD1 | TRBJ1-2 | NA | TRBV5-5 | CASSVPGTGNGYTF | TGTGCCAGCAGCGTCCCCGGGACAGGGAATGGCTACACCTTC
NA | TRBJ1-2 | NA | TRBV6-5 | CASNRAGNYGYTF | TGTGCCAGCAACCGGGCAGGGAACTATGGCTACACCTTC
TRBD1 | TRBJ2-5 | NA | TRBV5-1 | CASSLDPRTGGETQYF | TGCGCCAGCAGCTTGGACCCAAGGACAGGGGGGGAGACCCAGTACTTC
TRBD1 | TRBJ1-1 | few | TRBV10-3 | CAISTGGTEAFF | TGTGCCATTTCAACAGGGGGGACTGAAGCTTTCTTT
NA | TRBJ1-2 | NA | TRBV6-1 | CASSDTPKTGGYTF | TGTGCCAGCAGTGATACTCCGAAGACCGGGGGCTACACCTTC
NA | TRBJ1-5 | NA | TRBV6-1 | CASSEPRGAASRQPQHF | TGTGCCAGCAGTGAACCACGGGGGGCAGCCTCTAGGCAGCCCCAGCATTTT
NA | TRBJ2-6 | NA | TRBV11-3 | CASSPYSGANVLTF | TGTGCCAGCAGCCCGTACTCAGGGGCCAACGTCCTGACTTTC
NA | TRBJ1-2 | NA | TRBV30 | CAWRGGAVGGYTF | TGTGCCTGGCGGGGGGGGGCGGTTGGTGGCTACACCTTC
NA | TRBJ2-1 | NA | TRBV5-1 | CASSLRGSYNEQFF | TGCGCCAGCAGCTTGAGGGGCTCCTACAATGAGCAGTTCTTC
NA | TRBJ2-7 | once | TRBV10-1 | CASSAGGVGERSYEQYF | TGCGCCAGCAGTGCGGGGGGCGTGGGAGAAAGAAGCTACGAGCAGTACTTC
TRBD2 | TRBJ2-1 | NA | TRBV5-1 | CASSLGLAPTTNYNEQFF | TGCGCCAGCAGCTTGGGACTAGCGCCCACCACCAATTACAATGAGCAGTTCTTC